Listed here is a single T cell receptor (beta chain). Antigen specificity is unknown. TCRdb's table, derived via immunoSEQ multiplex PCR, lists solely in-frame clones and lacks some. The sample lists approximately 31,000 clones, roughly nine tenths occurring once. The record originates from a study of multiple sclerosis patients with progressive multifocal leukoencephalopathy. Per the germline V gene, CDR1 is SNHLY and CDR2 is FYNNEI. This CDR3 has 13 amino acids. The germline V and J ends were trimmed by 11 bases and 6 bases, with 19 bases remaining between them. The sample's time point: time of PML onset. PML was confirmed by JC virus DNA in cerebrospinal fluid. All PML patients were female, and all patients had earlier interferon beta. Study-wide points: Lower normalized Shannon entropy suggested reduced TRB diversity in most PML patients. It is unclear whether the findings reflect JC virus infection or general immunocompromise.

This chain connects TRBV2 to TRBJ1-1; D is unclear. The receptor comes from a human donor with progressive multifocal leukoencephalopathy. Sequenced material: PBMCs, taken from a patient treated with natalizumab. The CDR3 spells CARGAERGPEAFF. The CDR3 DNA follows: TGTGCCCGGGGTGCAGAAAGAGGTCCTGAAGCTTTCTTT.